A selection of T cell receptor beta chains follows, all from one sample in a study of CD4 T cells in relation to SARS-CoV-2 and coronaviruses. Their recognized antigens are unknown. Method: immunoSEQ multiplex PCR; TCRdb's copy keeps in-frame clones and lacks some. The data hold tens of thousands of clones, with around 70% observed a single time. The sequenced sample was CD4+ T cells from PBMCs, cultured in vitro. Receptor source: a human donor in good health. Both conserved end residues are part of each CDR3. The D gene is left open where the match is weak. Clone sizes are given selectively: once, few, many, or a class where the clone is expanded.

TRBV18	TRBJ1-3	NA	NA	TGTGCCAGCTCACCAGGGTTCGAAGACTCTGGAAACACCATATATTTT	CASSPGFEDSGNTIYF
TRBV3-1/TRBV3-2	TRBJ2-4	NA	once	TGTGCCAGCAGCCAAGATAGGTCAGGGAAGGTCGGATTAAACATTCAGTACTTC	CASSQDRSGKVGLNIQYF
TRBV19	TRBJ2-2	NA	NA	TGTGCCAGTAGTATATTTTGGGAGACCGGGGAGCTGTTTTTT	CASSIFWETGELFF
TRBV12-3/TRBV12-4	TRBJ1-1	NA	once	TGTGCCAGCAGTTTACCAGGGTATGGTGAAGCTTTCTTT	CASSLPGYGEAFF
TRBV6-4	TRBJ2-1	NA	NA	TGTGCCAGCAGTGACTCGATGGAGAGCTCCTACAATGAGCAGTTCTTC	CASSDSMESSYNEQFF
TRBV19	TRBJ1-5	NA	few	TGTGCCAGTAGTGTGACCTGGGGCCCTGGCAATCAGCCCCAGCATTTT	CASSVTWGPGNQPQHF
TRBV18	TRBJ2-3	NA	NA	TGTGCCAGCTCACCGCGAACGGGGAACGCAGATACGCAGTATTTT	CASSPRTGNADTQYF
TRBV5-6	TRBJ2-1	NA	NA	TGTGCCAGCACCCTTAGCGGCCCGCTTATATACAATGAGCAGTTCTTC	CASTLSGPLIYNEQFF
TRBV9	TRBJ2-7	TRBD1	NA	TGTGCCAGCAGCGTAGCGGAATTGGGACAGATTCCCTACGAGCAGTACTTC	CASSVAELGQIPYEQYF
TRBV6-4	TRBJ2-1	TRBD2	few	TGTGCCAGCAGTGAGCTAGCGGGAGGGGGCAATGAGCAGTTCTTC	CASSELAGGGNEQFF
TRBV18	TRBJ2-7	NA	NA	TGTGCCAGCTCACCCGGACTTCGGTTGTCCGCAAAACTCTACGAGCAGTACTTC	CASSPGLRLSAKLYEQYF
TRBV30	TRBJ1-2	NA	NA	TGTGCCTGGAGTCCACAACACGGGCAGTGCACCTTC	CAWSPQHGQCTF
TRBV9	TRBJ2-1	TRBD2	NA	TGTGCCAGCAGCGGTCCCACCGTGGGGCTAGCGGGATCCAATGAGCAGTTCTTC	CASSGPTVGLAGSNEQFF
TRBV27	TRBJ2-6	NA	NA	TGTGCCAGCAGGGAAGGGGGGCCTGGGGCCAACGTCCTGACTTTC	CASREGGPGANVLTF
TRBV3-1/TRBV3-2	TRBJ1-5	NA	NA	TGTGCCAGCAGCCATTTGGATCAGCCCCAGCATTTT	CASSHLDQPQHF
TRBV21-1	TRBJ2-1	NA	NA	TGTGCCAGCAGCAAAGGGGGAGCGGGAGGGGGATACAATGAGCAGTTCTTC	CASSKGGAGGGYNEQFF
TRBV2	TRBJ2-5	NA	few	TGTGCCAGCAGGGGCCCGGAGACCCAGTACTTC	CASRGPETQYF
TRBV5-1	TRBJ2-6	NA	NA	TGCGCCAGCAGCTTGAATAATGGGGCCAACGTCCTGACTTTC	CASSLNNGANVLTF
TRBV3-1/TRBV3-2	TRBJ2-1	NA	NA	TGTGCCAGCAGCCAAGCCGGGACAACCTACAATGAGCAGTTCTTC	CASSQAGTTYNEQFF
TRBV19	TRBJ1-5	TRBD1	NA	TGTGCCAGTAGGGGACAGGGGGTATATCAGCCCCAGCATTTT	CASRGQGVYQPQHF
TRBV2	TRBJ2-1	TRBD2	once	TGTGCCAGCAGTGGTTTCGGCGGGAGCTCCTACAATGAGCAGTTCTTC	CASSGFGGSSYNEQFF
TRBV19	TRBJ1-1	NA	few	TGTGCCAGTAGTATTGGGGGACTTTTGAACACTGAAGCTTTCTTT	CASSIGGLLNTEAFF
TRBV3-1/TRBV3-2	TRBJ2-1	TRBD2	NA	TGTGCCAGCAAACTAGCGACAAACAATGAGCAGTTCTTC	CASKLATNNEQFF
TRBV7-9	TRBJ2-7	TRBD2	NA	TGTGCCAGCAGGTGGACTAGCGGGAGTCTAGGGGAGCAGTACTTC	CASRWTSGSLGEQYF
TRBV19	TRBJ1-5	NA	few	TGTGCCAGTAGTATAGCCGTGGGAGGGCCCAATCAGCCCCAGCATTTT	CASSIAVGGPNQPQHF
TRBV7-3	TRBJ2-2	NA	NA	TGTGCCAGCAGCTTACAACGGGAGTGGAACGGGGAGCTGTTTTTT	CASSLQREWNGELFF
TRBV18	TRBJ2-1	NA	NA	TGTGCCAGCTCACTGGACTACAATGAGCAGTTCTTC	CASSLDYNEQFF
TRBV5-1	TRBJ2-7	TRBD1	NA	TGCGCCAGCAGCCGGGGACAGGGGGTTGACGAGCAGTACTTC	CASSRGQGVDEQYF
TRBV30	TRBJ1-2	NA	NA	TGTGCCTGGAGGGGAGACACTGAAATGAGCTACACCTTC	CAWRGDTEMSYTF
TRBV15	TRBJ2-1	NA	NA	TGTGCCACCAGCAGAGATCGGGCGGCCAAGGGGAATGAGCAGTTCTTC	CATSRDRAAKGNEQFF
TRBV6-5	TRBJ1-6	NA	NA	TGTGCCAGCAGTCGACAGGCGGTTGATTCACCCCTCCACTTT	CASSRQAVDSPLHF
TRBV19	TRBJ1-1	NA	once	TGTGCCAGTAGTATTCAAGTCCAGGCTGAAGCTTTCTTT	CASSIQVQAEAFF
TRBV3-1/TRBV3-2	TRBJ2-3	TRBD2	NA	TGTGCCAGCAGCGCGGGACTAGCGGGACCGAGCACAGATACGCAGTATTTT	CASSAGLAGPSTDTQYF
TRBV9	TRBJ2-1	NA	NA	TGTGCCAGCAGCCTACTCTCCGGCTATGAGCAGTTCTTC	CASSLLSGYEQFF
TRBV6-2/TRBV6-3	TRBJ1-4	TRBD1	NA	TGTGCCAGCAGTGCCGACAGGGGGGGAACTAATGAAAAACTGTTTTTT	CASSADRGGTNEKLFF
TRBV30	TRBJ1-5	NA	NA	TGTGCCTGGAGTTTTGACTATAGCAATCAGCCCCAGCATTTT	CAWSFDYSNQPQHF
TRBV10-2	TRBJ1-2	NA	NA	TGCGCCAGCAGGAGTGGACAGACCTACGTCTATGGCTACACCTTC	CASRSGQTYVYGYTF